This TCR beta chain was sequenced during a study of patients and donors after allogeneic stem cell transplantation. The CDR3 totals 14 residues. The V gene's germline CDR1 is SGHNT and CDR2 YENEEA. V lost 7 bases, J lost 5 bases, and 10 bases stayed unmatched. MiXCR, applied by TCRdb to the RT-PCR reads, yields one record per CDR3 protein. The top ten clones hold 11% of a sample with roughly 230,000 distinct CDR3 sequences, 13% to 15% of them seen once. The TCR originated in a human donor who was either an allogeneic HSCT recipient or a stem cell or donor lymphocyte infusion donor (not recorded which). It is not recorded whose cells these are; they may come from a transplant donor. V usage is TRBV11-3 and J usage is TRBJ2-5, with 7 positions matching TRBD2. Specimen: blood, either unsorted or a sorted T cell fraction (not recorded which). This CDR3 reads CASTGTTSWETQYF. The CDR3 coding sequence is TGTGCCAGCACCGGGACTACCTCCTGGGAGACCCAGTACTTC.